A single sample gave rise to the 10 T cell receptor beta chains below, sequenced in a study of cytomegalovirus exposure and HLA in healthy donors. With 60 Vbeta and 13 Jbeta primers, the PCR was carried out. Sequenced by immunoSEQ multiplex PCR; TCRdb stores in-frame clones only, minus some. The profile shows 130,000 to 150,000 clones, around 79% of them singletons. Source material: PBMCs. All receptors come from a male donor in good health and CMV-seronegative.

CDR3 region: CASSPPGGRGSTEAFF. The CDR3 DNA follows: TGTGCCAGCTCACCACCGGGGGGGCGCGGGAGCACTGAAGCTTTCTTT. This sequence joins TRBV18 and TRBJ1-1, with a weak D call TRBD1 (6 bases). Trimming cost V 0 bases and J 4 bases, with 15 bases left between them. Looked up from germline, CDR1 is KGHSH and CDR2 is LQKENI. The CDR3 runs 16 residues.

The CDR3 region has the DNA TGTGCCAGCAGTGTGGGCCCGAACACTGAAGCTTTCTTT. Its protein product is CASSVGPNTEAFF. This chain connects TRBV6-4 to TRBJ1-1, with D hard to call. Germline loops: CDR1 MRHNA, CDR2 SNTAGT. This CDR3 is 13 amino acids long. The germline V and J ends were trimmed by 4 bases and 1 base, with 7 bases remaining between them.

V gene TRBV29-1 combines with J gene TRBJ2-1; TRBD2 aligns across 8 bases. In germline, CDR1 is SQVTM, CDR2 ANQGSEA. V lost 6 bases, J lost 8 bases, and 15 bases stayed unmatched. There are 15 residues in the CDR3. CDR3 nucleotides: TGCAGCGTCCATAGTTTTGGGACTAGATACCATGAGCAGTTCTTC. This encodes CSVHSFGTRYHEQFF.

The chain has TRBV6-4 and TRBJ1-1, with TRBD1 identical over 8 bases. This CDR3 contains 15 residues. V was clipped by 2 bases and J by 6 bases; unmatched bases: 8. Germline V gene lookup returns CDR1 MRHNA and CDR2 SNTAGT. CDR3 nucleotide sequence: TGTGCCAGCAGTGACGGACCCACAGGGGGACCTGAAGCTTTCTTT. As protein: CASSDGPTGGPEAFF.

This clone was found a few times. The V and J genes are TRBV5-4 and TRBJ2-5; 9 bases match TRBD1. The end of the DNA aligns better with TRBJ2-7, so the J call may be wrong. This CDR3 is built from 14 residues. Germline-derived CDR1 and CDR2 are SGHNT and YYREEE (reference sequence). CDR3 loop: CASSTGTGFSEQYF. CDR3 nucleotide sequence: TGTGCCAGCAGCACAGGGACAGGGTTCTCCGAGCAGTACTTC.

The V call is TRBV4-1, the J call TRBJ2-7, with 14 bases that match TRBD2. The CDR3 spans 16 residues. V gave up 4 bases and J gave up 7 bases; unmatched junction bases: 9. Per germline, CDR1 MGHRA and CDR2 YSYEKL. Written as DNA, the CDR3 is TGCGCCAGCAGCCTTGCATCGGGACTAGCGGGAGTTGAGCAGTACTTC. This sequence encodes CASSLASGLAGVEQYF.

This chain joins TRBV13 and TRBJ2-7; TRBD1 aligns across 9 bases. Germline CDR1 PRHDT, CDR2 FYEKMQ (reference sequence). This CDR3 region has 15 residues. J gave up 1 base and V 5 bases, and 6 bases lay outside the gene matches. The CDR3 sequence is CASSNRGLLSYEQYF. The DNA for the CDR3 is TGTGCCAGCAGCAACAGGGGGCTGTTATCCTACGAGCAGTACTTC.

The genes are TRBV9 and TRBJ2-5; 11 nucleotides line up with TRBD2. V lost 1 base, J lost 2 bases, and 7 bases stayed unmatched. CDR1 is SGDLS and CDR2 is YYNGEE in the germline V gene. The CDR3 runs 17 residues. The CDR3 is CASSVFSGGVIQETQYF. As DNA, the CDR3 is TGTGCCAGCAGCGTATTTAGCGGGGGGGTGATTCAAGAGACCCAGTACTTC. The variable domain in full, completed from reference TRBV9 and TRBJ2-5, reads DSGVTQTPKHLITATGQRVTLRCSPRSGDLSVYWYQQSLDQGLQFLIQYYNGEERAKGNILERFSAQQFPDLHSELNLSSLELGDSALYFCASSVFSGGVIQETQYFGPGTRLLVL.

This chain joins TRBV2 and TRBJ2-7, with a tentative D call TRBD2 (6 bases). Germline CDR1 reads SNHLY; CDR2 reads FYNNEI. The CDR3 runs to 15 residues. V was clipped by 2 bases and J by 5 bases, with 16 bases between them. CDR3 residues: CASSELSGLNHEQYF. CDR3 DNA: TGTGCCAGCAGTGAACTGAGCGGGCTAAACCACGAGCAGTACTTC.

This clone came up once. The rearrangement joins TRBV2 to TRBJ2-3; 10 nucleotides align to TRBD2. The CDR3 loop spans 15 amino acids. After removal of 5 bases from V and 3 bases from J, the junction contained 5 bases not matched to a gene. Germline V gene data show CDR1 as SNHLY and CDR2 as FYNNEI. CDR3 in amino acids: CASSRSGRGTDTQYF. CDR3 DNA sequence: TGTGCCAGCAGTAGAAGCGGGAGGGGGACAGATACGCAGTATTTT.